Sequencing of this TCR beta chain was carried out in a study of blood T cell repertoires in COVID-19. Study details: The cDNA or gDNA used as material had been derived from T cells, B-cell-depleted T cells, or PBMCs.

Assay: immunoSEQ multiplex PCR; the TCRdb copy retains only in-frame clones and omits some. The profile covers fewer than 300,000 clones, with around 90% appearing a single time and 0.9% to 1% taken by the ten largest. This CDR3 has 11 amino acids. The germline gives CDR1 GTSNPN, CDR2 SVGIG (reference sequence). V dropped 3 bases and J dropped 5 bases, with 7 bases sitting between them. The specimen sequenced was peripheral blood. This chain uses TRBV30 with TRBJ2-5; no reliable D call. The receptor's source is a woman aged 40-49 years who had recovered from COVID-19. The CDR3 spells CAWSPMETQYF. The CDR3 nucleotides are TGTGCCTGGAGCCCAATGGAGACCCAGTACTTC.